Listed here is a single T cell receptor (beta chain). This sample is part of a study of blood T cell repertoires in COVID-19. The repertoire was sequenced with immunoSEQ multiplex PCR; TCRdb's copy has only in-frame clones and lacks some. The profile shows about 49,000 clones, roughly 88% of them singletons. This receptor was obtained from a human donor in a cohort sampled during active COVID-19. Specimen: peripheral blood.

CDR3 coding DNA: TGTGCCACTAGGAGGACGGCTACAAACTATGGCTACACCTTC. This gives the protein CATRRTATNYGYTF. The rearrangement joins TRBV6-5 to TRBJ1-2, with D uncertain. The V end lost 10 bases, the J end lost 2 bases, and 17 bases lay between the germline ends. The germline CDR1 and CDR2 sequences are MNHEY and SVGAGI. The CDR3 has 14 residues.